The sequence of this T cell receptor (beta chain) was determined in a study of shared clonotypes between healthy human individuals. Study background: Donor ages ranged 18 to 49 years: a couple of women, three men.

Naive-designated CD8 cells lacked CD45RO, were positively enriched for CCR7, and omitted terminally differentiated effector memory CD45RA+ cells. Per the original methods: ImmunoSEQ output held junction-only sequences without quality scores, so filtering differed. Clones were read by immunoSEQ multiplex PCR, and TCRdb kept only the in-frame ones, dropping some. V, J and clone size are taken as reported in that table, and D and trimming were inferred from the DNA itself. The sample contains about 820,000 clones, almost 95% of which appear only once. CDR1 SEHNR and CDR2 FQNEAQ come from the germline V gene (reference sequence). The V end was cut by 6 bases, the J end by 6 bases, with 11 bases between. The CDR3 has 12 amino acids.

The sequencing sample was made of naive CD8+ T cells sorted from blood. The clonotype was recovered from a man aged 25-45 years in good health. The chain is built from TRBV7-9 and TRBJ1-1, with D tentatively TRBD1 (6 bases). CDR3 residues: CASRLGQSEAFF. The CDR3 DNA sequence: TGTGCCAGCAGACTTGGACAGTCTGAAGCTTTCTTT.